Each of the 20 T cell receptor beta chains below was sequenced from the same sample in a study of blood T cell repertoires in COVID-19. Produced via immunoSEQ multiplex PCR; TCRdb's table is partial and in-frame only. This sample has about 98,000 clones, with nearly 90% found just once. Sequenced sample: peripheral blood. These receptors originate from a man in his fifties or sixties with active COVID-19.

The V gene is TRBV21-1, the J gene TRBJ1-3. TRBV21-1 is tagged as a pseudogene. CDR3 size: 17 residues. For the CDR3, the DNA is TGTGCCAGCAGCAAATCGGCAAGCCGAGGCTCTGGAAACACCATATATTTT. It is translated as CASSKSASRGSGNTIYF.

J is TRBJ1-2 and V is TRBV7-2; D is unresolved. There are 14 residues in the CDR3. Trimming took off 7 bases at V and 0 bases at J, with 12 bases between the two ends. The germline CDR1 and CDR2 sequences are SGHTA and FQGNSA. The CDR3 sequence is CASTPALANYGYTF. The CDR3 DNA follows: TGTGCCAGCACCCCAGCGCTAGCTAACTATGGCTACACCTTC.

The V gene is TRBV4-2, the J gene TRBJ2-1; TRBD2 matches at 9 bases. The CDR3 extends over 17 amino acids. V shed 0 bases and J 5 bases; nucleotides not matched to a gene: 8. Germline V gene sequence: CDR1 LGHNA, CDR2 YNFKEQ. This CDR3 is CASSQDGELAGDNEQFF. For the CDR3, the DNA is TGTGCCAGCAGCCAAGATGGGGAACTAGCGGGTGACAATGAGCAGTTCTTC.

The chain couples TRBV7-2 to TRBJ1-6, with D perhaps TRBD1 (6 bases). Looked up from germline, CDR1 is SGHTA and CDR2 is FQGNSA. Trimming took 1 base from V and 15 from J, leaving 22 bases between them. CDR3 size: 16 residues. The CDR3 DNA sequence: TGTGCCAGCAGCTTAGTGCTTACAGGGATTGCTCGGAACCTCCACTTT. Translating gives CASSLVLTGIARNLHF.

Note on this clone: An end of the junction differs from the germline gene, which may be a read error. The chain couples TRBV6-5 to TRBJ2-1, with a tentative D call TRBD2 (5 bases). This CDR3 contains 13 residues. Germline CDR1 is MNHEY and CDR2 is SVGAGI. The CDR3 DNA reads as TGTGCCAGCACCTCGGACTCCGACAATGAGCAGTTCTTC. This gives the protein CASTSDSDNEQFF.

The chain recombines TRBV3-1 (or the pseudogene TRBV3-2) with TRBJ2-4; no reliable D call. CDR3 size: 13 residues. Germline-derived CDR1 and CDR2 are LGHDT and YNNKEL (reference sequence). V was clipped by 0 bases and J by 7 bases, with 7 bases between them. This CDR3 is CASSQDRLNIQYF. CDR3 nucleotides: TGTGCCAGCAGCCAAGATAGACTCAACATTCAGTACTTC.

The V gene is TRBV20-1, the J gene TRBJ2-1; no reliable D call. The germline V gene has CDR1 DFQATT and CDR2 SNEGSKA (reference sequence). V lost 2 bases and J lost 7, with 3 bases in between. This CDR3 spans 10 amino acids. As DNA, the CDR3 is TGCAGTGCTAGATCGAATGAGCAGTTCTTC. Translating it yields CSARSNEQFF.

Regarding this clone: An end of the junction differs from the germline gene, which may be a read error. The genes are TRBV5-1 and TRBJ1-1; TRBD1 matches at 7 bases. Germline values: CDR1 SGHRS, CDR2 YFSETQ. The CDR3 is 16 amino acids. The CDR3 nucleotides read TGCGCCAGCAGCTTTCAAAATACGGGACAGAACCCTGAAGCTTTCTTT. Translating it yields CASSFQNTGQNPEAFF.

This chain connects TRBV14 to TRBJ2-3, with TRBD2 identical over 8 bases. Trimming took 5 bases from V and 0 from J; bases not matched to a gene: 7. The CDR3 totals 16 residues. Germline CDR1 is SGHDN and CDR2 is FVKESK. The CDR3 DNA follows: TGTGCCAGCAGCATCTCGGGGGGGCTGAGCACAGATACGCAGTATTTT. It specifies CASSISGGLSTDTQYF.

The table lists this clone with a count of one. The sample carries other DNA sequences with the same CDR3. DNA for the CDR3: TGTGCCAGCAGCCACTCCACCGGGGAGCTGTTTTTT. Amino acid sequence: CASSHSTGELFF. The chain has TRBV3-1 (or the pseudogene TRBV3-2) and TRBJ2-2; D not resolved. The CDR3 has 12 residues. In germline, CDR1 is LGHDT, CDR2 YNNKEL (reference sequence). Trimming left V 3 bases short and J 4 bases short, with 3 bases between.

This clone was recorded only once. DNA for the CDR3: TGTGCCAGCAGCGGCGGTGGCTCCTACAATGAGCAGTTCTTC. This codes for CASSGGGSYNEQFF. The rearrangement uses TRBV7-3 and TRBJ2-1, with no clear D. This CDR3 spans 14 amino acids. Germline V gene data show CDR1 as SGHTA and CDR2 as FQGTGA. V shed 5 bases and J shed 0 bases, with 8 bases lying between them.

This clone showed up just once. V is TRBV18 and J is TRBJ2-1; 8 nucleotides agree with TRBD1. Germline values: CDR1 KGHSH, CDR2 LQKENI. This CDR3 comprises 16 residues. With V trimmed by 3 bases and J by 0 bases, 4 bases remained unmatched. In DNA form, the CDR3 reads TGTGCCAGCTCACCTCGGACAGGGAGCTCCTACAATGAGCAGTTCTTC. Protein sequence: CASSPRTGSSYNEQFF.

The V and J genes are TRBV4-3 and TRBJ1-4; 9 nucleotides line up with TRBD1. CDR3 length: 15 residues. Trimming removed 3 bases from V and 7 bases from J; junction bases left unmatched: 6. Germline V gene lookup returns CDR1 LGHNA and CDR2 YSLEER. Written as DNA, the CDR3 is TGCGCCAGCAGCCAGTCGACAGGGGGAACTGAAAAACTGTTTTTT. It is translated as CASSQSTGGTEKLFF.

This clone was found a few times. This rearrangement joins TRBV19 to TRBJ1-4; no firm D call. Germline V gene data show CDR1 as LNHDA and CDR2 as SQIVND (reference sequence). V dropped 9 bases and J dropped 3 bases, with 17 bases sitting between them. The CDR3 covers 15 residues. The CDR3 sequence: CASLKEGLPNEKLFF. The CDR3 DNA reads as TGTGCCAGCCTAAAAGAGGGATTACCTAATGAAAAACTGTTTTTT.

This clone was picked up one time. The chain's CDR3 is CASSQRGSYEQYF. For the CDR3, the DNA is TGTGCCAGCAGCCAGCGGGGGTCCTACGAGCAGTACTTC. The chain has TRBV11-3 and TRBJ2-7, with 8 bases matching TRBD2. V lost 5 bases to trimming and J lost 1 base; unmatched junction nucleotides: 1. CDR3 length: 13 residues. Per germline, CDR1 SGHNT and CDR2 YENEEA.

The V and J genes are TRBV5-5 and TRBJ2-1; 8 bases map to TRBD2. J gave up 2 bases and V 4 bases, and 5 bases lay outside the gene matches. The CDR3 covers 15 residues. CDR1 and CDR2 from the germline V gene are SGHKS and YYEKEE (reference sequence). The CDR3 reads CASSPGGGTYNEQFF. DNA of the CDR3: TGTGCCAGCAGCCCCGGGGGGGGAACCTACAATGAGCAGTTCTTC.

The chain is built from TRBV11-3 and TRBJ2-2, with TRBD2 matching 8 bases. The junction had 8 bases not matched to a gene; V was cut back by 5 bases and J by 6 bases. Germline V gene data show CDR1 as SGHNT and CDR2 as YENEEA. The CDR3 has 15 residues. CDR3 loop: CASSQGYGGAGELFF. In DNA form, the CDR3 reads TGTGCCAGCAGCCAGGGATACGGGGGGGCCGGGGAGCTGTTTTTT.

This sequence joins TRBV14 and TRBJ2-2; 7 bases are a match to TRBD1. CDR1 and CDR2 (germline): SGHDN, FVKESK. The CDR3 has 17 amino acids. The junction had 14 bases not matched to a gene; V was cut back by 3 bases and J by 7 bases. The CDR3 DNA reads TGTGCCAGCAGCCACAAGATTGGGGGACAGTTCGGCGGGGAGCTGTTTTTT. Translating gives CASSHKIGGQFGGELFF.

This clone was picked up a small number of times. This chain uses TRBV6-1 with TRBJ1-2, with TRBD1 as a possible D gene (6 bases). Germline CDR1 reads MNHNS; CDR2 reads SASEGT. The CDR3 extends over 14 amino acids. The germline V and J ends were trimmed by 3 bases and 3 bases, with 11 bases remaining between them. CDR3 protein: CASSDVTGHYGYTF. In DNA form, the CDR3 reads TGTGCCAGCAGTGATGTGACAGGCCACTATGGCTACACCTTC.

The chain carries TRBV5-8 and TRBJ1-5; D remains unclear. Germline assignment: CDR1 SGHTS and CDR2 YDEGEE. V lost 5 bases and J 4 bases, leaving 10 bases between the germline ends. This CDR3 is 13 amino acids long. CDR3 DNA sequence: TGTGCCAGCAGGAGGAGCGGGAATCAGCCCCAGCATTTT. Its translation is CASRRSGNQPQHF.